This T cell receptor beta chain comes out of a study of T cell responses to AZD1222 COVID-19 vaccine. Study as a whole: Second doses were pooled across both intervals (about 4 or about 12 weeks).

Turning to this clone: As yet, its antigen is unknown.

Findings and limits, study-wide: Targets within unmutated variant regions were reportedly found for nearly half of spike-specific TCRs.

Sequenced by immunoSEQ multiplex PCR; TCRdb stores in-frame clones only, minus some. The sample has 110,000 to 150,000 clones; 70% to 90% are singletons. CDR3 length: 16 residues. V was cut by 5 bases and J by 0 bases, with 11 bases left in between. CDR1 is MDHEN and CDR2 is SYDVKM in the germline V gene. The receptor's source is an adult in good health. Source: peripheral blood, taken on day 0 of AZD1222 vaccination. The chain combines TRBV28 with TRBJ2-6, with no clear D. The DNA of the CDR3 is TGTGCCAGCAGTATCTCGCCGAGCTCTGGGGCCAACGTCCTGACTTTC. It encodes CASSISPSSGANVLTF.